Each of the 16 T cell receptor beta chains below was sequenced from the same sample in a study of siplizumab effects on memory and regulatory T cells. This table comes from immunoSEQ multiplex PCR, and its TCRdb copy is limited to in-frame clones, with some not included. The top ten hold 0.85% to 1.2% of the sample, which has roughly 100,000 clones, around nine tenths seen once. Sequencing was carried out using CD4+ T cells sorted from blood. These receptors all come from a human donor in good health.

This chain connects TRBV5-1 to TRBJ2-1; 7 nucleotides agree with TRBD2. CDR3 length: 15 residues. Losses at the gene ends were 4 bases for V and 2 bases for J; bases not matched to a gene: 6. Germline CDR1 SGHRS, CDR2 YFSETQ. The CDR3 loop is CASSPGGTTYNEQFF. As DNA, the CDR3 is TGCGCCAGCAGCCCTGGGGGGACTACCTACAATGAGCAGTTCTTC.

V usage is TRBV25-1 and J usage is TRBJ2-3; maybe TRBD1 (6 bases). The CDR3 loop spans 12 amino acids. Germline CDR1 is MGHDK and CDR2 is SYGVNS. The ends were cut back, 11 bases at V and 2 bases at J, with 11 bases in the middle. DNA of the CDR3: TGTGCCCCCAGGGGAGCCACAGATACGCAGTATTTT. This translates into CAPRGATDTQYF.

The chain uses TRBV19 and TRBJ1-1; TRBD1 agrees at 9 bases. The trim removed 6 bases at V and 7 bases at J, leaving 6 bases unmatched. The CDR3 has 13 amino acids. CDR1 and CDR2 (germline): LNHDA, SQIVND (reference sequence). CDR3: CASREQGAIEAFF. CDR3 sequence (DNA): TGTGCCAGTAGAGAACAGGGGGCGATTGAAGCTTTCTTT.

The CDR3 spells CASSITGLLFEQFF. CDR3 nucleotides: TGTGCCAGCAGTATAACGGGACTCCTCTTTGAGCAGTTCTTC. V and J are TRBV25-1 and TRBJ2-1; possible D gene TRBD2, 6 bases. Trimming stripped 5 bases from V and 9 bases from J, with 17 bases between. The CDR3 consists of 14 residues. Per germline, CDR1 MGHDK and CDR2 SYGVNS.

The V gene is TRBV18, the J gene TRBJ1-3; weak D call: TRBD1 (6 bases). Germline V lookup: CDR1 KGHSH, CDR2 LQKENI. The CDR3 contains 17 residues. Trimming stripped 3 bases from V and 0 bases from J, with 15 bases between. The DNA for the CDR3 is TGTGCCAGCTCACCGGTCTCAGGGGTGGACTCTGGAAACACCATATATTTT. Its translation: CASSPVSGVDSGNTIYF.

The J gene is TRBJ2-5, the V gene TRBV9; a weak D match, TRBD1 (6 bases). V shed 2 bases and J shed 2 bases, with 13 bases lying between them. The CDR3 runs 15 residues. Germline CDR1 SGDLS, CDR2 YYNGEE. The CDR3 reads CASSVSQGPQETQYF. The DNA for the CDR3 is TGTGCCAGCAGCGTCTCACAGGGCCCGCAAGAGACCCAGTACTTC.

The chain recombines TRBV28 with TRBJ2-7; D is unresolved. The CDR3 totals 12 residues. The V end was cut by 5 bases, the J end by 0 bases, with 5 bases between. From germline, CDR1 is MDHEN and CDR2 SYDVKM. CDR3 in amino acids: CASSTFSYEQYF. The DNA of the CDR3 is TGTGCCAGCAGTACGTTCTCCTACGAGCAGTACTTC.

This sequence joins TRBV5-1 and TRBJ2-2; possible D gene TRBD2, 5 bases. This CDR3 spans 15 amino acids. CDR1 is SGHRS and CDR2 is YFSETQ in the germline V gene. The V gene lost 5 bases and the J gene lost 4 bases, with 15 bases spanning the gap. The CDR3, as DNA: TGCGCCAGCAGGACTCAGGCCGCGGGCACCGGGGAGCTGTTTTTT. Its translation: CASRTQAAGTGELFF.

This chain links TRBV7-9 with TRBJ2-3, with unresolved D. The V end lost 5 bases, the J end lost 6 bases, and 12 bases lay between the germline ends. The CDR3 is 13 amino acids. Germline V gene data show CDR1 as SEHNR and CDR2 as FQNEAQ (reference sequence). The CDR3 DNA is TGTGCCAGCAGCAAGTATGGATCTGATACGCAGTATTTT. This codes for CASSKYGSDTQYF.

V and J are TRBV14 and TRBJ1-1, with 8 bases fitting TRBD1. The length of the CDR3 is 15 residues. Per germline, CDR1 SGHDN and CDR2 FVKESK. Trimming removed 3 bases from V and 5 bases from J; junction bases left unmatched: 8. The CDR3 is CASSQYLDRVTEAFF. The CDR3 nucleotides are TGTGCCAGCAGCCAGTATCTGGACAGGGTGACTGAAGCTTTCTTT.

CDR3: CASSLQGYGYTF. CDR3 DNA sequence: TGTGCCAGCAGCTTGCAGGGCTATGGCTACACCTTC. V is TRBV28 and J is TRBJ1-2, with D maybe TRBD1 (5 bases). Trimming took 6 bases from V and 4 from J, leaving 9 bases between them. The germline V gene encodes CDR1 MDHEN and CDR2 SYDVKM. The CDR3 runs to 12 residues.

The chain combines TRBV30 with TRBJ2-5, with 7 bases lining up with TRBD1. The CDR3 sequence is 14 residues long. Germline lookup yields CDR1 GTSNPN and CDR2 SVGIG (reference sequence). V lost 5 bases and J lost 4; bases outside the gene matches: 10. This CDR3 is CAWGLTGKGETQYF. The DNA of the CDR3 is TGTGCCTGGGGTCTGACAGGGAAGGGAGAGACCCAGTACTTC.

This chain connects TRBV28 to TRBJ1-1, with D uncertain. The V and J ends lost 3 bases and 0 bases respectively, with 5 bases between them. Germline values: CDR1 MDHEN, CDR2 SYDVKM. The CDR3 has 13 amino acids. CDR3 protein: CASSFRMNTEAFF. CDR3 sequence (DNA): TGTGCCAGCAGTTTCCGAATGAACACTGAAGCTTTCTTT.

With respect to this clone: An end of the junction differs from the germline gene, which may be a read error. The gene calls are TRBV19 and TRBJ2-7, with D tentatively TRBD1 (6 bases). Germline CDR1 LNHDA, CDR2 SQIVND (reference sequence). CDR3 length: 15 amino acids. The CDR3 loop reads CASSITLEQGHEQHF. CDR3 sequence (DNA): TGTGCCAGTAGTATTACCTTGGAACAGGGCCACGAGCAGCACTTC. Full variable domain (rest looked up from reference TRBV19 and TRBJ2-7): DGGITQSPKYLFRKEGQNVTLSCEQNLNHDAMYWYRQDPGQGLRLIYYSQIVNDFQKGDIAEGYSVSREKKESFPLTVTSAQKNPTAFYLCASSITLEQGHEQHFGPGTRLTVT.

The CDR3 sequence: CASTPDNNSPLHF. The CDR3 DNA is TGTGCCAGCACCCCCGACAATAATTCACCCCTCCACTTT. The V gene is TRBV9, the J gene TRBJ1-6; D gene uncertain. V lost 6 bases and J 5 bases, leaving 9 bases between the germline ends. This CDR3 is 13 amino acids long. The germline V gene encodes CDR1 SGDLS and CDR2 YYNGEE.

The chain couples TRBV6-1 to TRBJ2-7; tentative D call: TRBD1 (5 bases). The V gene lost 6 bases and the J gene lost 3 bases, with 18 bases spanning the gap. The CDR3 is made up of 15 amino acids. Germline CDR1 and CDR2: MNHNS and SASEGT. In DNA, the CDR3 is TGTGCCAGCAGCCTGCCTTCGACAGCGCTCTACGAGCAGTACTTC. It encodes CASSLPSTALYEQYF.